The present entry profiles one T cell receptor beta chain with its context. Original methodology: From reference gene primer amplification, estimates of nucleated cell counts were derived. Measured with immunoSEQ multiplex PCR; TCRdb has only the in-frame clones, and not every one. That table supplies the V and J calls and clone size; D and trimming were determined from the DNA. This table holds some 30,000 clones, around 84% found once. Germline V CDR1 and CDR2: MNHEY, SVGAGI. This CDR3 has 15 residues. V lost 5 bases and J lost 1, with 9 bases in between. These data belong to a study of blood T cell repertoires in COVID-19. The wider study: There were acute and convalescent COVID-19 samples, and they came from the United States, Italy and Spain. In each case, the material was cDNA or gDNA derived from T cells, B-cell-depleted T cells, or PBMCs.

Sequenced: peripheral blood. The chain is built from TRBV6-5 and TRBJ2-6; a possible D gene is TRBD2 (6 bases). This TCR derives from a human donor in a cohort sampled during active COVID-19. The CDR3 DNA sequence: TGTGCCAGCAGTCCCGGGAGTTCTGGGGCCAACGTCCTGACTTTC. Its translation: CASSPGSSGANVLTF.